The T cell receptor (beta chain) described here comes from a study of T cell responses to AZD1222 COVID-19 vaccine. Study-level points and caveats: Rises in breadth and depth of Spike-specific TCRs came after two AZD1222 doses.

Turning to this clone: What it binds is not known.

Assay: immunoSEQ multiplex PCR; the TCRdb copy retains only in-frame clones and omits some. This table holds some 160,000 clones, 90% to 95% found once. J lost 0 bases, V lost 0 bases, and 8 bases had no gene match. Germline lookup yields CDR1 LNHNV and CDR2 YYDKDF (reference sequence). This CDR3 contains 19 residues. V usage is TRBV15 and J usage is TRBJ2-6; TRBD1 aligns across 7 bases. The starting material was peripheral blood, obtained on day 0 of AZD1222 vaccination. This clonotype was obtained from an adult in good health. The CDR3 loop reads CATSRDYRGSLSGANVLTF. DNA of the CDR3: TGTGCCACCAGCAGAGACTACAGGGGCAGCCTCTCTGGGGCCAACGTCCTGACTTTC.